The clone carrying this T cell receptor (beta chain) was picked up a small number of times. Its matching antigen is unknown. These data originate in a study of T cell repertoires in cytomegalovirus infection. Study context: Well-studied HLA-B-restricted CMV epitopes were used in the study alongside recently identified HLA-C-restricted ones. Carrying CMV and the relevant HLA type showed in public TCR beta signatures.

TCRdb analysed the reads with MiXCR anew, one entry per CDR3 protein. The sample comprises under 95,000 distinct CDR3 sequences, approximately 43% of which are singletons, and approximately 93% rests with the top ten. Sequencing used CD8+ T cells from cultured PBMCs, obtained from culture after CMV antigen stimulation. The TCR comes from a human donor in good health (CMV status not recorded). Some clones in this sample may be carry-over from other donors' samples.

In DNA, the CDR3 is TGTGCCAGCAGCTTAAGGCTGAACACCGGGGAGCTGTTTTTT. This codes for CASSLRLNTGELFF. The chain joins TRBV7-6 to TRBJ2-2; D is unclear. CDR3 length: 14 amino acids. Germline CDR1 is SGHVS and CDR2 is FNYEAQ. Between the trimmed V and J ends, which lost 2 bases and 1 base, there was a span of 5 bases.